This TCR beta chain comes out of a study of blood T cell repertoires in COVID-19. Study-wide background: Spain, Italy and the United States supplied samples that represented acute and convalescent COVID-19. T cells, B-cell-depleted T cells, or PBMCs supplied cDNA or gDNA.

Authors' processing steps: Amplification with reference gene primers provided the estimates of nucleated cell counts. Generated by immunoSEQ multiplex PCR, the TCRdb table keeps only in-frame clones and is missing some. V and J calls and clone size come straight from that table; D and trimming were deduced from the DNA. Here the sample spans tens of thousands of clones, around nine tenths being singletons. CDR3 length: 15 amino acids. The germline CDR1 and CDR2 sequences are SGHAT and FQDESV (reference sequence). Trimming at V came to 5 bases and at J to 5 bases, leaving 6 bases not matched to a gene.

Sequenced sample: peripheral blood. The clonotype originates from a man in his forties or fifties with acute or convalescent COVID-19. The chain employs TRBV11-1 and TRBJ2-5, with 12 bases fitting TRBD2. CDR3 sequence (DNA): TGTGCCAGCAGCAGCCTAGCGGGAGGGCGGGAGACCCAGTACTTC. Its protein product is CASSSLAGGRETQYF.